A selection of T cell receptor beta chains follows, all from one sample in a study of vaccination and CD4 T cells after COVID-19. TCRdb recomputed calls from the PCR reads with MiXCR, one row per CDR3 protein. The sample comprises nearly 20,000 distinct CDR3 sequences, more than 45% of which are singletons, and less than 3.5% rests with the top ten. These receptors have no known antigen. The material was CD4+ T cells from blood, cultured in vitro, obtained after SARS-CoV-2 vaccination. These TCRs come from a human donor who had recovered from COVID-19. The CDR3 runs from the conserved cysteine through the conserved F or W. The D gene is left open where the match is weak. Size values are once, few and many counts, or a class for expanded clones, and some rows have none.

j_call | d_call | clone_size | v_call | cdr3_aa | cdr3_nt
TRBJ1-1 | TRBD1 | NA | TRBV28 | CASRRQGDTEAFF | TGTGCCAGCAGGCGACAGGGGGACACTGAAGCTTTCTTT
TRBJ1-5 | NA | few | TRBV7-2 | CASSFEGPFQPQHF | TGTGCCAGCAGCTTTGAGGGGCCGTTTCAGCCCCAGCATTTT
TRBJ1-1 | NA | NA | TRBV4-2 | CASSHNVQAEAFF | TGTGCCAGCAGCCACAACGTACAGGCAGAAGCTTTCTTT
TRBJ2-3 | TRBD1 | NA | TRBV10-3 | CATGQGRHQGTSTDTQYF | TGTGCCACGGGACAGGGGCGCCACCAGGGGACTAGCACAGATACGCAGTATTTT
TRBJ2-1 | TRBD2 | once | TRBV7-6 | CASSLGRLAGADEQFF | TGTGCCAGCAGCTTAGGGCGTCTAGCGGGAGCGGATGAGCAGTTCTTC
TRBJ1-2 | NA | NA | TRBV11-3 | CASGLSAANYGYTF | TGTGCCAGCGGGCTGTCGGCCGCAAACTATGGCTACACCTTC
TRBJ1-2 | TRBD1 | NA | TRBV25-1 | CASSLGGSNYGYTF | TGTGCCAGCAGTTTAGGGGGCTCCAACTATGGCTACACCTTC
TRBJ1-2 | NA | NA | TRBV9 | CASSVDQGTNYGYTF | TGTGCCAGCAGCGTAGATCAGGGGACGAACTATGGCTACACCTTC
TRBJ1-5 | TRBD1 | NA | TRBV19 | CASSITRSGQGQPQHF | TGTGCCAGTAGTATAACTCGCTCGGGACAGGGGCAACCCCAGCATTTT
TRBJ1-3 | NA | NA | TRBV20-1 | CSAGGTAGNTIYF | TGCAGTGCTGGCGGGACGGCTGGAAACACCATATATTTT
TRBJ2-3 | NA | NA | TRBV6-1 | CASSESGRADTQYF | TGTGCCAGCAGTGAATCGGGCAGGGCAGATACGCAGTATTTT
TRBJ2-1 | TRBD2 | NA | TRBV6-1 | CASGSLAGDNEQFF | TGTGCCAGCGGCTCACTAGCGGGAGACAATGAGCAGTTCTTC
TRBJ2-3 | NA | few | TRBV20-1 | CSARRPGLRTDTQYF | TGCAGTGCTAGACGGCCTGGCTTACGCACAGATACGCAGTATTTT
TRBJ1-2 | TRBD1 | NA | TRBV20-1 | CSARDPRQGARGYTF | TGCAGTGCTAGAGATCCTAGACAGGGGGCGCGGGGCTACACCTTC
TRBJ2-5 | NA | NA | TRBV27 | CASKGGRPDEQETQYF | TGTGCCAGCAAAGGAGGTAGACCGGACGAACAAGAGACCCAGTACTTC
TRBJ2-5 | TRBD2 | NA | TRBV7-2 | CASSPGGGWTQYF | TGTGCCAGCAGCCCCGGCGGGGGGTGGACCCAGTACTTC
TRBJ1-1 | NA | NA | TRBV19 | CASSYGRNTEAFF | TGTGCCAGTAGTTACGGGAGGAACACTGAAGCTTTCTTT
TRBJ2-5 | TRBD2 | NA | TRBV19 | CASSTGRAETGIFQETQYF | TGTGCCAGTAGTACAGGGAGGGCAGAGACCGGAATCTTCCAAGAGACCCAGTACTTC
TRBJ2-7 | TRBD2 | once | TRBV11-3 | CASSSRLGGLSYEQYF | TGTGCCAGCAGCTCCCGTTTGGGAGGGCTCTCCTACGAGCAGTACTTC
TRBJ1-2 | NA | NA | TRBV5-4 | CVSKPGRTNYGYTF | TGTGTCAGCAAACCGGGACGGACGAACTATGGCTACACCTTC
TRBJ2-3 | NA | NA | TRBV6-1 | CASRRRARTEDTQYF | TGTGCCAGCCGGAGAAGGGCAAGGACGGAGGATACGCAGTATTTT
TRBJ1-6 | NA | few | TRBV27 | CASSSAGPRYSPLHF | TGTGCCAGCAGTTCGGCAGGGCCGCGCTACTCACCCCTCCACTTT
TRBJ1-5 | TRBD1 | NA | TRBV2 | CASSPGQGYNQPQHF | TGTGCCAGCAGTCCGGGACAGGGGTACAATCAGCCCCAGCATTTT
TRBJ1-2 | NA | NA | TRBV19 | CASSALIRAGGYTF | TGTGCCAGTAGTGCCTTAATTCGGGCAGGTGGCTACACCTTC
TRBJ2-7 | TRBD2 | once | TRBV20-1 | CSARPGTSVLSYEQYF | TGCAGTGCTAGACCCGGGACTAGCGTCCTCAGTTACGAGCAGTACTTC
TRBJ2-5 | NA | NA | TRBV28 | CASSPQGGLLETQYF | TGTGCCAGCAGTCCACAGGGAGGGCTGCTAGAGACCCAGTACTTC
TRBJ1-2 | NA | NA | TRBV7-2 | CASSLGPTNYGYTF | TGTGCCAGCAGCTTAGGTCCGACTAACTATGGCTACACCTTC
TRBJ1-2 | NA | NA | TRBV2 | CAGGSYNYGYTF | TGTGCCGGCGGGTCCTATAACTATGGCTACACCTTC
TRBJ2-5 | TRBD2 | NA | TRBV29-1 | CSATSGRQETQYF | TGCAGCGCGACTAGCGGGCGACAAGAGACCCAGTACTTC
TRBJ2-3 | NA | NA | TRBV29-1 | CSVEGGGPGTDTQYF | TGCAGCGTTGAAGGGGGCGGGCCCGGCACAGATACGCAGTATTTT
TRBJ2-1 | TRBD2 | few | TRBV11-3 | CASSPGTSGGFSYNEQFF | TGTGCCAGCAGCCCGGGGACTAGCGGGGGGTTCTCCTACAATGAGCAGTTCTTC
TRBJ1-1 | NA | few | TRBV6-2/TRBV6-3 | CASSYRRTNTEAFF | TGTGCCAGCAGTTACAGACGGACGAACACTGAAGCTTTCTTT
TRBJ1-2 | NA | NA | TRBV6-5 | CASSYSISGRSYGYTF | TGTGCCAGCAGTTACTCGATATCTGGGCGGAGCTATGGCTACACCTTC
TRBJ1-1 | NA | few | TRBV11-2 | CASSDPGSLGNTEAFF | TGTGCCAGCAGCGACCCGGGCTCCCTGGGGAACACTGAAGCTTTCTTT
TRBJ2-3 | NA | NA | TRBV19 | CASSIGVPDTQYF | TGTGCCAGTAGTATTGGGGTCCCAGATACGCAGTATTTT
TRBJ1-2 | NA | NA | TRBV7-2 | CASSLSPLENYGYTF | TGTGCCAGCAGCTTATCTCCACTAGAGAACTATGGCTACACCTTC
TRBJ2-5 | NA | NA | TRBV6-2/TRBV6-3 | CASKSPRTQETQYF | TGTGCCAGCAAGTCTCCACGCACCCAAGAGACCCAGTACTTC
TRBJ2-5 | NA | NA | TRBV7-2 | CASSSRDTYQETQYF | TGTGCCAGCAGCTCTAGGGACACGTACCAAGAGACCCAGTACTTC
TRBJ1-1 | TRBD1 | few | TRBV7-9 | CASRSGQGARGTEAFF | TGTGCCAGCAGGTCGGGACAGGGGGCGCGGGGCACTGAAGCTTTCTTT
TRBJ2-7 | NA | NA | TRBV24-1 | CATSDDLGGYEQYF | TGTGCCACCAGTGATGACCTCGGTGGCTACGAGCAGTACTTC
TRBJ1-6 | NA | NA | TRBV29-1 | CSVKDSGNSPLHF | TGCAGCGTTAAGGACAGCGGTAATTCACCCCTCCACTTT
TRBJ2-5 | NA | few | TRBV24-1 | CATSEGGIETQYF | TGTGCCACCAGTGAGGGGGGCATCGAGACCCAGTACTTC
TRBJ2-3 | TRBD2 | once | TRBV19 | CASSSTSGNTDTQYF | TGTGCCAGTAGTTCGACTAGCGGGAACACAGATACGCAGTATTTT
TRBJ1-5 | TRBD1 | NA | TRBV7-9 | CASSLGSGGIVQPQHF | TGTGCCAGCAGCTTAGGTTCAGGGGGCATCGTTCAGCCCCAGCATTTT
TRBJ1-2 | NA | few | TRBV6-5 | CASSYSAGEGYGYTF | TGTGCCAGCAGTTACTCCGCAGGGGAAGGGTATGGCTACACCTTC
TRBJ2-3 | TRBD1 | NA | TRBV7-6 | CASSLGGTGVTDTQYF | TGTGCCAGCAGCTTAGGGGGGACAGGGGTCACAGATACGCAGTATTTT
TRBJ2-3 | NA | few | TRBV24-1 | CATSDSGDGTDTQYF | TGTGCCACCAGTGATTCAGGGGATGGCACAGATACGCAGTATTTT